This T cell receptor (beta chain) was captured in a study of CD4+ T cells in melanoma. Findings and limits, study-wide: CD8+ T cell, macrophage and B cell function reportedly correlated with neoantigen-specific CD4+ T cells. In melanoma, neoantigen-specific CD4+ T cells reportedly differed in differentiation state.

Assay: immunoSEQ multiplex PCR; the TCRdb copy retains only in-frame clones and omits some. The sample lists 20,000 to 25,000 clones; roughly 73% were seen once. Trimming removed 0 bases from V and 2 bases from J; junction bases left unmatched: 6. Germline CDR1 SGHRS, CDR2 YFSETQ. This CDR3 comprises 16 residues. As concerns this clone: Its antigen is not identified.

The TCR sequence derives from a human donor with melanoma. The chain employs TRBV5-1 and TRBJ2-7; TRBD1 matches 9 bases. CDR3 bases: TGCGCCAGCAGCTTGGGCGGCGGGACAGGGCCCTACGAGCAGTACTTC. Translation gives CASSLGGGTGPYEQYF.